These 3 T cell receptor beta chains were sequenced from one sample in a study of shared clonotypes between healthy human individuals. The protocol was immunoSEQ multiplex PCR, while the TCRdb copy is restricted to in-frame clones and leaves out a portion. There are a few million clones in the sample; 85% to 95% occur only once, and approximately 0.4% lies in the top ten. Sequencing used naive CD4+ T cells from PBMCs. Subset meaning: CD45RA+ positively selected. The receptors stem from a young man in good health. Some clones in this sample may be carry-over from other donors' samples.

This sequence joins TRBV30 and TRBJ2-1, with 10 bases matching TRBD2. The CDR3 length is 13 residues. J was trimmed by 7 bases and V by 8 bases; bases with no gene match: 8. Germline assignment: CDR1 GTSNPN and CDR2 SVGIG (reference sequence). CDR3 DNA sequence: TGTGCCGGAGTGGGACTAGCGTTGAATGAGCAGTTCTTC. Translated, it gives CAGVGLALNEQFF. The variable domain in full, completed from reference TRBV30 and TRBJ2-1, reads SQTIHQWPATLVQPVGSPLSLECTVEGTSNPNLYWYRQAAGRGLQLLFYSVGIGQISSEVPQNLSASRPQDRQFILSSKKLLLSDSGFYLCAGVGLALNEQFFGPGTRLTVL.

V and J are TRBV7-2 and TRBJ1-3; maybe TRBD1 (5 bases). The CDR3 has 17 amino acids. Deletions cut 3 bases from V and 4 bases from J, with 19 bases between. The germline V gene has CDR1 SGHTA and CDR2 FQGNSA. The CDR3 DNA is TGTGCCAGCAGCTTGGGGCCGGGAGCAACTTTCGGAAACACCATATATTTT. Amino acids: CASSLGPGATFGNTIYF.

The chain combines TRBV28 with TRBJ1-1, with TRBD1 identical over 9 bases. The CDR3 spans 17 residues. Unmatched junction bases numbered 16, after V lost 8 bases and J lost 3 bases. The germline gives CDR1 MDHEN, CDR2 SYDVKM. CDR3 sequence: CASHFLPGQGGYTEAFF. The CDR3 DNA follows: TGTGCCAGCCACTTCCTTCCGGGACAGGGAGGGTACACTGAAGCTTTCTTT.